The source of this T cell receptor beta chain is a study of blood T cell repertoires in COVID-19. Study-level background: Researchers got acute and convalescent COVID-19 samples from the United States, Italy and Spain. T cells, B-cell-depleted T cells, or PBMCs provided the cDNA or gDNA that served as material.

Germline assignment: CDR1 SGHAT and CDR2 FQNNGV. This CDR3 has 14 amino acids. Trimming removed 5 bases from V and 1 base from J, with 12 bases in between. Per the study methods: Reference gene primer amplification yielded estimated nucleated cell counts. The data were produced by immunoSEQ multiplex PCR, yet TCRdb's version contains in-frame clones alone and is incomplete. V and J calls and clone size are copied from that table; D and trimming were computed from the DNA. Of 43,000 or so clones in the sample, approximately 90% were seen once. Source material: peripheral blood. V usage is TRBV11-2 and J usage is TRBJ2-7, with D hard to call. The receptor comes from a man aged 55 to 70 with active COVID-19. CDR3 nucleotides: TGTGCCAGCAGCCCACCCCCGACTTCCTACGAGCAGTACTTC. This codes for CASSPPPTSYEQYF.